These 9 T cell receptor beta chains share one sample of origin, sequenced in a study of blood T cell repertoires in COVID-19. Produced via immunoSEQ multiplex PCR; TCRdb's table is partial and in-frame only. Among approximately 270,000 clones, about 85% were seen once, and the ten largest hold about 0.9%. Sequenced: peripheral blood. These receptors were taken from a human donor with COVID-19, enrolled during active disease. The donor label of this sample is uncertain.

V is TRBV5-5 and J is TRBJ1-6; 7 bases are a match to TRBD1. This CDR3 has 14 amino acids. J was trimmed by 5 bases and V by 3 bases; bases with no gene match: 2. CDR1 is SGHKS, CDR2 YYEKEE, per germline (reference sequence). CDR3 loop: CASSWGQNNSPLHF. The CDR3 bases are TGTGCCAGCAGCTGGGGACAGAATAATTCACCCCTCCACTTT.

The chain combines TRBV28 with TRBJ2-1; 7 bases agree with TRBD1. The V gene's germline CDR1 is MDHEN and CDR2 SYDVKM. The junction had 6 bases not matched to a gene; V was cut back by 7 bases and J by 3 bases. CDR3 length equals 14 residues. The CDR3 bases are TGTGCCAGCAAGACGCAGGGGGTCTACAATGAGCAGTTCTTC. It yields the protein CASKTQGVYNEQFF.

The chain has TRBV18 and TRBJ1-1; TRBD1 might be the D (6 bases). Germline V gene lookup returns CDR1 KGHSH and CDR2 LQKENI. This CDR3 has 15 amino acids. Trimming shortened V by 6 bases and J by 2 bases, and 16 bases separated the two germline ends. CDR3 sequence reads: CASSLPLTGNTEAFF. CDR3 DNA: TGTGCCAGCTCCCTACCATTGACAGGCAACACTGAAGCTTTCTTT. Looking up the rest from reference TRBV18 and TRBJ1-1 gives the full variable domain: NAGVMQNPRHLVRRRGQEARLRCSPMKGHSHVYWYRQLPEEGLKFMVYLQKENIIDESGMPKERFSAEFPKEGPSILRIQQVVRGDSAAYFCASSLPLTGNTEAFFGQGTRLTVV.

The chain employs TRBV6-4 and TRBJ2-1, with TRBD2 matching over 8 bases. J was trimmed by 0 bases and V by 5 bases; bases with no gene match: 6. This CDR3 is built from 16 residues. Germline CDR1 reads MRHNA; CDR2 reads SNTAGT. The CDR3 DNA reads TGTGCCAGCAGTTCTAGCGGGCCCAGCTCCTACAATGAGCAGTTCTTC. Its protein product is CASSSSGPSSYNEQFF.

This chain joins TRBV30 and TRBJ1-5, with 8 bases aligning to TRBD1. V lost 5 bases, J lost 1 base, and 1 base stayed unmatched. The CDR3 is made up of 13 amino acids. CDR1 and CDR2 (germline): GTSNPN, SVGIG (reference sequence). CDR3 loop: CAWRDRSNQPQHF. CDR3 nucleotide sequence: TGTGCCTGGCGGGACAGGAGCAATCAGCCCCAGCATTTT.

The CDR3 nucleotides read TGTGCCAGCAGACCCAAGAACAACGCTGAAGCTTTCTTT. Translated, it gives CASRPKNNAEAFF. This chain uses TRBV6-5 with TRBJ1-1; D gene unclear. The CDR3 runs to 13 residues. Germline CDR1 and CDR2: MNHEY and SVGAGI. V dropped 6 bases and J dropped 6 bases, with 14 bases sitting between them.

The chain joins TRBV5-4 to TRBJ1-5; D gene ambiguous. Germline V lookup: CDR1 SGHNT, CDR2 YYREEE (reference sequence). The CDR3 runs 12 residues. Trimming took 4 bases from V and 6 from J, leaving 8 bases between them. The CDR3 loop reads CASSPRGQPQHF. CDR3 DNA: TGTGCCAGCAGCCCCAGAGGTCAGCCCCAGCATTTT.

This clone was found once. The chain links TRBV19 to TRBJ1-3; possible D gene TRBD1, 5 bases. Germline V gene data show CDR1 as LNHDA and CDR2 as SQIVND (reference sequence). The CDR3 is made up of 18 amino acids. V was clipped by 2 bases and J by 0 bases, with 17 bases between them. The CDR3 sequence: CASSIQIGPGISGNTIYF. CDR3 in DNA: TGTGCCAGTAGTATACAGATCGGCCCAGGGATCTCTGGAAACACCATATATTTT.

The chain combines TRBV10-3 with TRBJ2-7; D gene unclear. V was clipped by 2 bases and J by 0 bases, with 11 bases between them. The CDR3 runs to 15 residues. Looked up from germline, CDR1 is ENHRY and CDR2 is SYGVKD. The CDR3, as DNA: TGTGCCATCAGTGAGAGTACAGTCCTCTCCTACGAGCAGTACTTC. Amino acids: CAISESTVLSYEQYF.